The clone carrying this T cell receptor (beta chain) was observed at least ten times. Its antigen is currently unknown. The sample comes from a study of CD8 T cells in ankylosing spondylitis. General study points: Seemingly characteristic of ankylosing spondylitis blood was a TCR beta motif consisting of about 8 highly homologous variants. Reportedly, matched ankylosing spondylitis synovial fluid was significantly enriched for disease-linked clones. Disease-associated clones were CD8+ and fairly uncommon in peripheral blood.

Germline V gene data show CDR1 as SGHRS and CDR2 as YFSETQ. Trimming cost V 4 bases and J 0 bases; bases outside gene matches: 2. This CDR3 is 15 amino acids long. TCRdb used MiXCR to reprocess the 5' RACE reads, holding one entry per CDR3 protein. This table has about 220,000 distinct CDR3 sequences, about 26% appearing once. The clonotype comes from a male donor with ankylosing spondylitis or in good health (not recorded which). Sequencing used blood, either unsorted or a sorted T cell fraction (not recorded which). The chain is built from TRBV5-1 and TRBJ2-1; 9 bases are shared with TRBD1. In DNA form, the CDR3 reads TGCGCCAGCAGCAAGGACAGGGGCTCCTACAATGAGCAGTTCTTC. Its translation is CASSKDRGSYNEQFF. Complete variable domain (other parts from reference TRBV5-1 and TRBJ2-1): KAGVTQTPRYLIKTRGQQVTLSCSPISGHRSVSWYQQTPGQGLQFLFEYFSETQRNKGNFPGRFSGRQFSNSRSEMNVSTLELGDSALYLCASSKDRGSYNEQFFGPGTRLTVL.